The 15 T cell receptor beta chains below come from one sample, sequenced in a study of blood T cell repertoires in COVID-19. Some clones are missing from TCRdb's copy, which holds only in-frame ones; the method was immunoSEQ multiplex PCR. The sample consists of over 250,000 clones, approximately 90% of them appearing once. Sequencing was carried out using PBMCs or T cells enriched from blood (not recorded which). These receptors originate from a man aged 35 to 55 who had recovered from COVID-19.

The chain is built from TRBV28 and TRBJ1-2; the D gene is possibly TRBD1 (6 bases). The germline V and J ends were trimmed by 5 bases and 4 bases, with 20 bases remaining between them. The germline gives CDR1 MDHEN, CDR2 SYDVKM. The CDR3 totals 16 residues. The CDR3: CASSLRPGTQFYGYTF. For the CDR3, the DNA is TGTGCCAGCAGTCTACGTCCCGGGACACAATTCTATGGCTACACCTTC.

CDR3 sequence reads: CASSTGSLGELHGYTF. CDR3 nucleotides: TGTGCCAGCTCAACAGGGTCTTTAGGGGAGTTGCATGGCTACACCTTC. The chain has TRBV18 and TRBJ1-2; D is possibly TRBD1 (6 bases). This CDR3 spans 16 amino acids. V was pared by 5 bases and J by 6 bases, with 22 bases between. The germline V gene has CDR1 KGHSH and CDR2 LQKENI.

The chain combines TRBV25-1 with TRBJ2-4; 8 nucleotides agree with TRBD2. V was pared by 1 base and J by 0 bases, with 2 bases of the junction left unmatched. CDR3 length equals 16 residues. CDR1 and CDR2 from the germline V gene are MGHDK and SYGVNS. This CDR3 is CASSEWGLVAKNIQYF. CDR3 bases: TGTGCCAGCAGTGAATGGGGACTAGTAGCCAAAAACATTCAGTACTTC. Full variable domain (remainder filled in from reference TRBV25-1 and TRBJ2-4): EADIYQTPRYLVIGTGKKITLECSQTMGHDKMYWYQQDPGMELHLIHYSYGVNSTEKGDLSSESTVSRIRTEHFPLTLESARPSHTSQYLCASSEWGLVAKNIQYFGAGTRLSVL.

The gene calls are TRBV4-3 and TRBJ2-7; TRBD1 might be the D (5 bases). Deletions cut 0 bases from V and 7 bases from J, with 10 bases between. The CDR3 is 13 amino acids. Germline CDR1 LGHNA, CDR2 YSLEER. Written as DNA, the CDR3 is TGCGCCAGCAGCCAAGATTCTTACAGGGAGCAGTACTTC. Its translation: CASSQDSYREQYF.

The chain carries TRBV19 and TRBJ2-7; possible D gene TRBD1, 6 bases. The V end lost 5 bases, the J end lost 0 bases, and 11 bases lay between the germline ends. The germline gives CDR1 LNHDA, CDR2 SQIVND (reference sequence). This CDR3 is built from 14 residues. CDR3 nucleotide sequence: TGTGCCAGTAGTCCAGACAGGAACTCCTACGAGCAGTACTTC. It codes for CASSPDRNSYEQYF.

The chain is built from TRBV5-1 and TRBJ2-3, with a possible D match to TRBD1 (5 bases). Per the germline V gene, CDR1 is SGHRS and CDR2 is YFSETQ. This CDR3 is 16 amino acids long. Trimming took 4 bases from V and 6 from J, leaving 21 bases between them. The CDR3 loop is CASSIDSERLQDTQYF. CDR3 nucleotide sequence: TGCGCCAGCAGCATAGACAGCGAGCGTTTGCAGGATACGCAGTATTTT.

This chain links TRBV29-1 with TRBJ1-1, with D possibly matching TRBD1 (6 bases). CDR1 is SQVTM, CDR2 ANQGSEA, per germline. This CDR3 has 13 amino acids. Trimming shortened V by 4 bases and J by 4 bases, and 13 bases separated the two germline ends. This CDR3 reads CSVGSGGGTEAFF. In DNA, the CDR3 is TGCAGCGTTGGGTCGGGGGGCGGCACTGAAGCTTTCTTT.

This chain joins TRBV6-1 and TRBJ1-2; weak D call: TRBD1 (6 bases). CDR3 length equals 14 residues. The V end was cut by 1 base, the J end by 3 bases, with 9 bases between. The germline gives CDR1 MNHNS, CDR2 SASEGT. CDR3: CASSEVSGDYGYTF. The CDR3 DNA is TGTGCCAGCAGTGAAGTCTCAGGGGACTATGGCTACACCTTC.

The rearrangement links TRBV13 to TRBJ2-2; TRBD2 aligns across 7 bases. The junction had 2 bases not matched to a gene; V was cut back by 0 bases and J by 1 base. The germline V gene has CDR1 PRHDT and CDR2 FYEKMQ (reference sequence). There are 16 residues in the CDR3. CDR3 residues: CASSLGLAENTGELFF. The CDR3 DNA reads as TGTGCCAGCAGCTTAGGGCTAGCGGAGAACACCGGGGAGCTGTTTTTT.

The chain joins TRBV7-2 to TRBJ2-7, with D possibly TRBD1 on 5 matching bases. In germline, CDR1 is SGHTA, CDR2 FQGNSA. This CDR3 has 14 amino acids. V shed 1 base and J shed 4 bases, with 11 bases lying between them. CDR3 residues: CASSLGAQGYEQYF. Written as DNA, the CDR3 is TGTGCCAGCAGCTTAGGGGCTCAGGGTTACGAGCAGTACTTC.

The CDR3, as DNA: TGCAGCGTTGTCCCTCGCGACAGAGGCTACGAGCAGTACTTC. Encoded protein: CSVVPRDRGYEQYF. This chain connects TRBV29-1 to TRBJ2-7; possibly TRBD1 for D (5 bases). CDR3 length: 14 residues. The germline V gene encodes CDR1 SQVTM and CDR2 ANQGSEA. Trimming cost V 4 bases and J 3 bases, with 16 bases left between them.

This chain joins TRBV12-1 and TRBJ2-3; TRBD2 was called by the table and not checked on the DNA. TRBV12-1 is a pseudogene segment. The CDR3 has 18 residues. The CDR3: CASSPGGGGAITKDTQYF. The CDR3 DNA reads TGTGCCAGCAGTCCCGGGGGCGGGGGGGCCATTACAAAAGATACGCAGTATTTT.

The chain couples TRBV9 to TRBJ1-2; D remains unclear. Trimming took 0 bases from V and 9 from J, leaving 15 bases between them. Per the germline V gene, CDR1 is SGDLS and CDR2 is YYNGEE. The length of the CDR3 is 14 residues. DNA of the CDR3: TGTGCCAGCAGCGTAGAGACTGGCAGCCGTAGCTACACCTTC. It codes for CASSVETGSRSYTF.

The chain couples TRBV7-9 to TRBJ1-2; D gene unclear. This CDR3 is built from 14 residues. Trimming took 5 bases from V and 2 from J, leaving 12 bases between them. Germline CDR1 SEHNR, CDR2 FQNEAQ (reference sequence). The CDR3, as DNA: TGTGCCAGCAGCCTTTTATACGGGAACTATGGCTACACCTTC. This translates into CASSLLYGNYGYTF.

The chain employs TRBV7-3 and TRBJ2-5; TRBD1 aligns across 9 bases. With 5 bases clipped from V and 7 bases from J, the junction kept 8 bases outside the gene matches. The CDR3 has 14 residues. Germline V gene sequence: CDR1 SGHTA, CDR2 FQGTGA. DNA for the CDR3: TGTGCCAGCAGCCTGGGACAGGGAGGAGGGACCCAGTACTTC. Amino acids: CASSLGQGGGTQYF.